This passage covers 23 T cell receptor beta chains from one sample sequenced in a study of cytomegalovirus exposure and HLA in healthy donors. The study ran its PCR with 60 Vbeta and 13 Jbeta primers. Libraries were prepared by immunoSEQ multiplex PCR; TCRdb keeps only in-frame clonotypes and omits some of them. This table holds about 140,000 clones, around 77% found once. The sample was PBMCs. The receptors stem from a man aged 25 to 40 in good health and CMV-seronegative.

This chain links TRBV7-3 with TRBJ2-3, with TRBD2 as a possible D gene (5 bases). This CDR3 has 12 amino acids. V lost 5 bases and J lost 8, with 11 bases in between. Germline V gene sequence: CDR1 SGHTA, CDR2 FQGTGA. CDR3: CASSPEGGTQYF. In DNA, the CDR3 is TGTGCCAGCAGCCCCGAGGGTGGTACGCAGTATTTT.

This clone has just one count. This rearrangement joins TRBV5-4 to TRBJ2-7; maybe TRBD1 (5 bases). The germline V and J ends were trimmed by 3 bases and 5 bases, with 18 bases remaining between them. From germline, CDR1 is SGHNT and CDR2 YYREEE (reference sequence). The CDR3 has 15 amino acids. The CDR3 spells CASSSRVGGSHEQYF. In DNA form, the CDR3 reads TGTGCCAGCAGCTCCAGGGTTGGCGGTAGCCACGAGCAGTACTTC.

The V call is TRBV28, the J call TRBJ2-3; 10 bases are shared with TRBD2. J gave up 8 bases and V 7 bases, and 6 bases lay outside the gene matches. The CDR3 contains 13 residues. Germline lookup yields CDR1 MDHEN and CDR2 SYDVKM. The DNA for the CDR3 is TGTGCCAGCACCAGCGGGGGGGCCGGTACGCAGTATTTT. Translated: CASTSGGAGTQYF.

The gene calls are TRBV6-5 and TRBJ1-1; a possible D gene is TRBD1 (6 bases). V was clipped by 1 base and J by 4 bases, with 7 bases between them. Germline V gene lookup returns CDR1 MNHEY and CDR2 SVGAGI. This CDR3 has 13 residues. CDR3: CASSYLDSTEAFF. The CDR3 coding sequence is TGTGCCAGCAGTTACTTGGACAGCACTGAAGCTTTCTTT.

This sequence joins TRBV7-8 and TRBJ2-7; 9 nucleotides match TRBD1. V dropped 4 bases and J dropped 4; count of bases not matched to a gene: 8. Germline lookup yields CDR1 SGHVS and CDR2 FQNEAQ. There are 15 residues in the CDR3. The DNA for the CDR3 is TGTGCCAGCAGCTCGGGACAGGGAGGGTGGTACGAGCAGTACTTC. Translating it yields CASSSGQGGWYEQYF.

This chain joins TRBV27 and TRBJ1-1; the D gene is possibly TRBD1 (5 bases). Trimming pared 5 bases from V and 1 base from J, leaving 11 bases between. Germline V gene lookup returns CDR1 MNHEY and CDR2 SMNVEV (reference sequence). The CDR3 consists of 14 residues. Here the CDR3 reads CASSRLGGNTEAFF. The DNA for the CDR3 is TGTGCCAGCAGTCGTTTGGGGGGGAACACTGAAGCTTTCTTT.

This clone was picked up a small number of times. The rearrangement uses TRBV27 and TRBJ2-7, with 10 bases matching TRBD2. Germline CDR1 reads MNHEY; CDR2 reads SMNVEV (reference sequence). J was trimmed by 4 bases and V by 3 bases; bases with no gene match: 9. The CDR3 covers 16 residues. Written as DNA, the CDR3 is TGTGCCAGCAGTTTTTTTAGAACAGCGGGAGGGTACGAGCAGTACTTC. It yields the protein CASSFFRTAGGYEQYF.

The chain links TRBV7-9 to TRBJ1-4; TRBD1 matches at 11 bases. CDR1 SEHNR and CDR2 FQNEAQ come from the germline V gene (reference sequence). V lost 5 bases to trimming and J lost 7 bases; unmatched junction nucleotides: 6. This CDR3 region has 15 residues. CDR3 sequence: CASSRPGTGGEKLFF. In DNA, the CDR3 is TGTGCCAGCAGCCGCCCGGGGACAGGGGGTGAAAAACTGTTTTTT.

J is TRBJ2-1 and V is TRBV13, with TRBD2 as a possible D gene (6 bases). This CDR3 is built from 16 residues. V was pared by 5 bases and J by 8 bases, with 22 bases between. Germline V gene data show CDR1 as PRHDT and CDR2 as FYEKMQ (reference sequence). CDR3 bases: TGTGCCAGCAGCCCCCCTACGGTCACGGGGGTTGATGAGCAGTTCTTC. Translated, it gives CASSPPTVTGVDEQFF. Filled out from reference TRBV13 and TRBJ2-1, the complete variable domain reads AAGVIQSPRHLIKEKRETATLKCYPIPRHDTVYWYQQGPGQDPQFLISFYEKMQSDKGSIPDRFSAQQFSDYHSELNMSSLELGDSALYFCASSPPTVTGVDEQFFGPGTRLTVL.

The chain carries TRBV6-5 and TRBJ2-6, with D uncertain. The CDR3 is made up of 10 amino acids. Trimming took off 4 bases at V and 12 bases at J, with 4 bases between the two ends. Germline CDR1 and CDR2: MNHEY and SVGAGI. In DNA form, the CDR3 reads TGTGCCAGCAGTTCTCGCGTCCTGACTTTC. As protein: CASSSRVLTF.

The genes are TRBV28 and TRBJ2-2; 8 nucleotides align to TRBD2. Germline V CDR1 and CDR2: MDHEN, SYDVKM. The CDR3 covers 16 residues. V was clipped by 2 bases and J by 6 bases; unmatched bases: 8. CDR3 bases: TGTGCCAGCAGTTTAACGGGACTAGGTACGGCCGGGGAGCTGTTTTTT. Translation: CASSLTGLGTAGELFF.

This chain uses TRBV7-9 with TRBJ1-2; D is undetermined. Trimming took off 5 bases at V and 6 bases at J, with 10 bases between the two ends. Germline V gives CDR1 SEHNR, CDR2 FQNEAQ (reference sequence). The CDR3 is made up of 12 amino acids. The CDR3 spells CASSERLDGYTF. CDR3 in DNA: TGTGCCAGCAGCGAGAGGTTGGATGGCTACACCTTC.

The CDR3 sequence: CASSSGDLLSGNTIYF. In DNA form, the CDR3 reads TGTGCCAGCAGTTCAGGGGATTTACTCTCTGGAAACACCATATATTTT. V and J are TRBV6-5 and TRBJ1-3; perhaps TRBD1 as D (6 bases). The CDR3 totals 16 residues. Germline V gene lookup returns CDR1 MNHEY and CDR2 SVGAGI. V was trimmed by 4 bases and J by 0 bases, leaving 13 bases between them.

This chain links TRBV28 with TRBJ2-7; TRBD2 matches 7 bases. This CDR3 spans 12 amino acids. The germline V gene has CDR1 MDHEN and CDR2 SYDVKM. Trimming at V came to 3 bases and at J to 7 bases, leaving 3 bases not matched to a gene. This CDR3 is CASSLGGWEQYF. The CDR3 nucleotides read TGTGCCAGCAGTTTGGGGGGGTGGGAGCAGTACTTC. The variable domain in full, with the rest retrieved from reference TRBV28 and TRBJ2-7, is DVKVTQSSRYLVKRTGEKVFLECVQDMDHENMFWYRQDPGLGLRLIYFSYDVKMKEKGDIPEGYSVSREKKERFSLILESASTNQTSMYLCASSLGGWEQYFGPGTRLTVT.

This chain links TRBV6-1 with TRBJ1-1, with D possibly being TRBD1 (5 bases). Germline V gene sequence: CDR1 MNHNS, CDR2 SASEGT. CDR3 length: 14 residues. V gave up 0 bases and J gave up 10 bases, with 15 bases separating them. The CDR3 loop reads CASSEARGPGVAFF. As DNA, the CDR3 is TGTGCCAGCAGTGAAGCGCGCGGTCCGGGGGTAGCTTTCTTT.

V is TRBV21-1 and J is TRBJ1-1; TRBD1 reflects the table's D call only, with no check against the DNA. TRBV21-1 corresponds to a pseudogene. This CDR3 contains 15 residues. Written as DNA, the CDR3 is TGTGCCAGCAGCCCATCTTCACAGGATTCGAGTGAAGCTTTCTTT. Its translation: CASSPSSQDSSEAFF.

This clone was recorded a few times. The V call is TRBV30, the J call TRBJ1-4; D is undetermined. Trimming pared 0 bases from V and 8 bases from J, leaving 7 bases between. This CDR3 contains 12 residues. CDR1 and CDR2 (germline): GTSNPN, SVGIG (reference sequence). The chain's CDR3 is CAWSVLEEKLFF. CDR3 coding DNA: TGTGCCTGGAGTGTACTCGAGGAAAAACTGTTTTTT.

The gene calls are TRBV5-3 and TRBJ1-1; 8 positions match TRBD1. TRBV5-3 is filed as an ORF, its function uncertain. Trimming removed 1 base from V and 0 bases from J; junction bases left unmatched: 20. CDR3 length equals 21 residues. CDR3 sequence: CARSLTGGLTGLVKVNTEAFF. Here the CDR3 DNA reads TGTGCCAGAAGCTTGACAGGGGGGTTGACTGGTCTAGTGAAGGTGAACACTGAAGCTTTCTTT.

This chain uses TRBV28 with TRBJ2-7; D may be TRBD2 (5 bases). This CDR3 has 15 residues. Germline V lookup: CDR1 MDHEN, CDR2 SYDVKM. Trimming pared 6 bases from V and 3 bases from J, leaving 18 bases between. CDR3 sequence: CASSSGSSPYYEQYF. CDR3 sequence (DNA): TGTGCCAGCAGCTCTGGGAGTTCCCCGTACTACGAGCAGTACTTC.

The chain couples TRBV6-5 to TRBJ2-7; 7 bases fit TRBD1. Germline values: CDR1 MNHEY, CDR2 SVGAGI. This CDR3 comprises 16 residues. V lost 0 bases to trimming and J lost 0 bases; unmatched junction nucleotides: 5. The CDR3 DNA sequence: TGTGCCAGCAGTTACTCCGTACAGGGGTACTCCTACGAGCAGTACTTC. This gives the protein CASSYSVQGYSYEQYF.

J is TRBJ2-7 and V is TRBV7-6, with 7 bases aligning to TRBD2. J gave up 4 bases and V 2 bases, and 8 bases lay outside the gene matches. Germline V CDR1 and CDR2: SGHVS, FNYEAQ. The CDR3 extends over 15 amino acids. The CDR3 nucleotides read TGTGCCAGCAGCTTATCACCGGGGGGATTATACGAGCAGTACTTC. Translation gives CASSLSPGGLYEQYF.

The chain is built from TRBV29-1 and TRBJ2-7; D not certain. CDR1 SQVTM and CDR2 ANQGSEA come from the germline V gene. Deletions cut 0 bases from V and 1 base from J, with 13 bases between. The CDR3 extends over 15 amino acids. The CDR3 spells CSVEDWVDGSYEQYF. The CDR3 DNA reads as TGCAGCGTTGAAGACTGGGTTGACGGGTCCTACGAGCAGTACTTC.

On this clone itself: This may stem from a read error, because a much larger clone lies one nucleotide away. The chain has TRBV25-1 and TRBJ2-1; 7 nucleotides match TRBD2. The germline gives CDR1 MGHDK, CDR2 SYGVNS. With 3 bases clipped from V and 0 bases from J, the junction kept 5 bases outside the gene matches. The CDR3 is made up of 16 amino acids. The CDR3 DNA reads as TGTGCCAGCAGTGACTCTAGCGGCAGCTCCTACAATGAGCAGTTCTTC. Protein sequence: CASSDSSGSSYNEQFF.